This T cell receptor (beta chain) came from a study of cytomegalovirus exposure and HLA in healthy donors. In this sample, this clone turned up a few times. What it binds is unknown. The V and J ends lost 6 bases and 1 base respectively, with 6 bases between them. Germline V CDR1 and CDR2: SGHNT, YENEEA. The CDR3 totals 13 residues. General study findings and limits: In a later analysis, HLA-C alleles had the fewest associated TCRs, DRB1 alleles the most. In vitro confirmation showed three CMV-associated chains to be CMV antigen specific.

In the PCR, 60 Vbeta and 13 Jbeta primers were used. Sequencing used immunoSEQ multiplex PCR; TCRdb keeps in-frame clones, though not all of them. The sample lists roughly 140,000 clones, approximately 80% seen once, with around 7% in the top ten. The chain is built from TRBV11-3 and TRBJ2-2; D is perhaps TRBD2 (6 bases). The TCR sequence derives from a woman aged 45 to 65 in good health and CMV-seropositive. The sequencing input was PBMCs. This CDR3 is CASRGGNTGELFF. CDR3 nucleotides: TGTGCCAGCAGGGGGGGGAACACCGGGGAGCTGTTTTTT.